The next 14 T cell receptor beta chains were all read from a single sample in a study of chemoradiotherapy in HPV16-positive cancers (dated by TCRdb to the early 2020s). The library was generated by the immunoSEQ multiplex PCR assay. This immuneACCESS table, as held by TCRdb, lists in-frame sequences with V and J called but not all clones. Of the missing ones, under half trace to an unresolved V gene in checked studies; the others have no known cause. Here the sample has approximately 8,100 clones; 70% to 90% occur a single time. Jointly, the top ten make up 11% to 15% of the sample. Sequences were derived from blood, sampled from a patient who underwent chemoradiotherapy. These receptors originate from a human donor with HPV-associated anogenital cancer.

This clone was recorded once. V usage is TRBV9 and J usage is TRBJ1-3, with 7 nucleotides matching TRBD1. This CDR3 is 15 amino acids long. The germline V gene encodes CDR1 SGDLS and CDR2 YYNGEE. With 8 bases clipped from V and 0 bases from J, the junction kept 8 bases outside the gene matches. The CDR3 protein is CASSTGPVSGNTIYF. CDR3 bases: TGTGCCAGTTCGACAGGGCCAGTCTCTGGAAACACCATATATTTT. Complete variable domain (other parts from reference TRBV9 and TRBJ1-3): DSGVTQTPKHLITATGQRVTLRCSPRSGDLSVYWYQQSLDQGLQFLIQYYNGEERAKGNILERFSAQQFPDLHSELNLSSLELGDSALYFCASSTGPVSGNTIYFGEGSWLTVV.

The CDR3 DNA reads TGTGCCAGCAGCGTAGTTGGGGTAAGCTCCTACAATGAGCAGTTCTTC. It yields the protein CASSVVGVSSYNEQFF. This rearrangement joins TRBV9 to TRBJ2-1, with no clear D. Germline V lookup: CDR1 SGDLS, CDR2 YYNGEE. The CDR3 runs 16 residues. V lost 0 bases to trimming and J lost 0 bases, with 10 bases between them.

In DNA form, the CDR3 reads TGTGCCAGCAGTTTATGGGCCAGGGAAGATTCTAACTATGGCTACACCTTC. Protein product: CASSLWAREDSNYGYTF. The chain carries TRBV28 and TRBJ1-2, with D possibly matching TRBD1 (5 bases). The CDR3 sequence is 17 residues long. Germline V gene sequence: CDR1 MDHEN, CDR2 SYDVKM. Trimming pared 0 bases from V and 0 bases from J, leaving 14 bases between.

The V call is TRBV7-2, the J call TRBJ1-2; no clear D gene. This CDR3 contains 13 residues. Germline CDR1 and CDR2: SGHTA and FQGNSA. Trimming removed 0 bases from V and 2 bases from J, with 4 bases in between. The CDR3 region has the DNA TGTGCCAGCAGCTTAGCCGGGAACTATGGCTACACCTTC. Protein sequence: CASSLAGNYGYTF.

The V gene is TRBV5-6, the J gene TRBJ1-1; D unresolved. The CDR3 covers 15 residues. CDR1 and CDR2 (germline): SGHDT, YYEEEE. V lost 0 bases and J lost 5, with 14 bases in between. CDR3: CASSLAQQFWTEAFF. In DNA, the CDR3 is TGTGCCAGCAGCTTGGCACAACAATTCTGGACTGAAGCTTTCTTT.

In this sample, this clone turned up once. The CDR3 DNA reads TGTGCCAGCAGGCCGGGACAGGGGGCTAGCGGGACCCAGTACTTC. This encodes CASRPGQGASGTQYF. The V gene is TRBV5-5, the J gene TRBJ2-5, with 12 nucleotides matching TRBD1. The CDR3 length is 15 residues. Germline lookup yields CDR1 SGHKS and CDR2 YYEKEE (reference sequence). J lost 7 bases, V lost 5 bases, and 9 bases had no gene match.

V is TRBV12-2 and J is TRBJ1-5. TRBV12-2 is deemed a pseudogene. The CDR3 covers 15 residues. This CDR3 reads CASRLAAGSRQPQHF. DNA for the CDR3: TGTGCAAGTCGCTTAGCGGCTGGGAGCAGACAGCCCCAGCATTTT.

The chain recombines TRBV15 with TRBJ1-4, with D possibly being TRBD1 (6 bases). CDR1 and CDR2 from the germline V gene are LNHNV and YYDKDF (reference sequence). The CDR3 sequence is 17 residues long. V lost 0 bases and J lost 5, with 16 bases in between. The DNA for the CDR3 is TGTGCCACCAGCAGAGATCATTCGGGCAGGGGAAATGAAAAACTGTTTTTT. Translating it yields CATSRDHSGRGNEKLFF.

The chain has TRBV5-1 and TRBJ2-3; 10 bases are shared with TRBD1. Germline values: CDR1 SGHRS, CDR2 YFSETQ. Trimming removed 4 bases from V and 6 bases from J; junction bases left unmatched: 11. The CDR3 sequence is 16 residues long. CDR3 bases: TGCGCCAGCAGCATCCCGTCCGGGACAGGGGCCGATACGCAGTATTTT. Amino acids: CASSIPSGTGADTQYF.

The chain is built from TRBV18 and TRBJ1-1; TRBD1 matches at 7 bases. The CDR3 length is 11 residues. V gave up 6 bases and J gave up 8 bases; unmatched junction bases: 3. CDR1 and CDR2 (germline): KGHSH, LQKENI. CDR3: CASSLDREAFF. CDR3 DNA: TGTGCCAGCTCCCTGGACAGGGAAGCTTTCTTT.

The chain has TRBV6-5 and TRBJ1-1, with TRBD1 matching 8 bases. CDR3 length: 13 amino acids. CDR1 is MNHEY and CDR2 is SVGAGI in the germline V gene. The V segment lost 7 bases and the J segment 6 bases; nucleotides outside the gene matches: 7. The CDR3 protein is CASTGQGRAEAFF. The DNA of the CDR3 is TGTGCCAGCACCGGACAGGGAAGGGCTGAAGCTTTCTTT.

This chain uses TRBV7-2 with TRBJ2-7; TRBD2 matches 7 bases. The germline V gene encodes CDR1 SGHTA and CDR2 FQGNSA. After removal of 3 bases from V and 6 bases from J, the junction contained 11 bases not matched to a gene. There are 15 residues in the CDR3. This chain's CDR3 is CASSFVRGVRAEQYF. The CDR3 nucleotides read TGTGCCAGCAGCTTTGTACGGGGGGTCCGCGCCGAGCAGTACTTC.

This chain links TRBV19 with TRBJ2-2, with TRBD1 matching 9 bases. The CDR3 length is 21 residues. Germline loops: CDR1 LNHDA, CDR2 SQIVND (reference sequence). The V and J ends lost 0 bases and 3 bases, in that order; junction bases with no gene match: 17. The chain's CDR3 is CASSIDKWAWTGENDTGELFF. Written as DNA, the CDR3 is TGTGCCAGTAGTATAGATAAGTGGGCCTGGACAGGGGAGAACGACACCGGGGAGCTGTTTTTT.

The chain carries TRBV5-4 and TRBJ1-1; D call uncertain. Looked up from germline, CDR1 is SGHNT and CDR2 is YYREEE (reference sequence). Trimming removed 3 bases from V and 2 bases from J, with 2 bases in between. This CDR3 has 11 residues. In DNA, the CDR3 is TGTGCCAGCAGCTCTAACACTGAAGCTTTCTTT. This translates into CASSSNTEAFF.